This TCR beta chain came from a study of blood T cell repertoires in COVID-19. Study overall: There were acute and convalescent COVID-19 samples, and they came from the United States, Italy and Spain.

The CDR3 totals 13 residues. Germline V gene sequence: CDR1 SGHTA, CDR2 FQGNSA. The germline V and J ends were trimmed by 6 bases and 4 bases, with 10 bases remaining between them. Per the authors' pipeline: Reference gene primer amplification gave nucleated cell count estimates. The repertoire was sequenced with immunoSEQ multiplex PCR; TCRdb's copy has only in-frame clones and lacks some. V, J and clone size are those of that table, while D and trimming were read from the DNA. The sample holds almost 100,000 clones, approximately 89% seen once. The receptor comes from a man aged 50 to 59 with acute or convalescent COVID-19. The sequencing input was peripheral blood. V is TRBV7-2 and J is TRBJ1-5, with a tentative D call TRBD1 (6 bases). The CDR3 DNA is TGTGCCAGCAGTCGGACAGTGAATCAGCCCCAGCATTTT. It codes for CASSRTVNQPQHF.